This T cell receptor beta chain was obtained from a study of type 1 regulatory T cells (TCRdb year 2021). At the level of the whole study: The study characterized an in vitro protocol that generated a Tr1-enriched, alloantigen-specific CD4 T cell product named T-allo10. T-allo10 was being tested clinically in patients with hematological malignancies who were undergoing allogeneic hematopoietic stem cell transplantation. Study-wide findings and limitations: Compared with non-Tr1 cells, Tr1 cells had a TCR repertoire that was more restricted, a finding the study read as clonal expansion induced by alloantigen.

The germline V gene (reference sequence) gives CDR1 as SEHNR and CDR2 as FQNEAQ. The cysteine opens and the phenylalanine closes a CDR3 of 14 amino acids. Only the CDR3 DNA stays, 42 bases, in frame from base 1. The trim is 0 bases for V and 7 bases for J, with a gap of 10 bases between the germline ends. Comment on this clonotype: It lacks a known antigen. Per-nucleotide qualities are absent, and no much larger clonotype sits a single base away.

Instrument on record: Illumina MiSeq. TCRdb reprocessed the public reads (quality trimming at Q25 with fastp, clone calling with MiXCR) and kept in-frame beta chains. All rows with the same CDR3 protein become a single entry with the most common DNA and genes. A total of more than 50,000 distinct CDR3 sequences appear in this sample, 62% of them only once. Of the sample, 1.8% falls within the top ten clones. The chain was built from TRBV7-9 and TRBJ2-1, and perhaps TRBD2 as D gene, on 6 matching bases. This sequence was found in a human donor in good health. Sequences were obtained from cultured non-Tr1 T cells, either the whole culture or a sorted T cell fraction (not recorded which). The intended sense of this specimen's cell subset or site label: non-Tr1 population from the T-allo10 product. The DNA is TGTGCCAGCAGCTTAGCTTGGGAGGAAAATGAGCAGTTCTTC. Its translation is CASSLAWEENEQFF.